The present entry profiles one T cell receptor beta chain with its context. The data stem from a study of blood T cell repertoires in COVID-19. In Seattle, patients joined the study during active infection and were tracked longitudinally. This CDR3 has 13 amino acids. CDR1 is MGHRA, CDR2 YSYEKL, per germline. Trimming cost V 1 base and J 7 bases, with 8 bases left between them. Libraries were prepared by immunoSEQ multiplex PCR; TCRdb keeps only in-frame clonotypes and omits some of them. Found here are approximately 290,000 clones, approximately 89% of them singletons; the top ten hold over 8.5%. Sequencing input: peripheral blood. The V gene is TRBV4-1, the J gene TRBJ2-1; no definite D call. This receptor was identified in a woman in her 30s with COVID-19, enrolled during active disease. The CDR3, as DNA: TGCGCCAGCAGCCAAGTGGGCAGTAATGAGCAGTTCTTC. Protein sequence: CASSQVGSNEQFF.